This T cell receptor (beta chain) was found in a study of blood T cell repertoires in COVID-19. Study-level information: Samples representing acute and convalescent COVID-19 were sourced from the United States, Italy and Spain. In each case, the material was cDNA or gDNA derived from T cells, B-cell-depleted T cells, or PBMCs.

In the source study's methods: Amplifying reference gene primers gave estimates of nucleated cell counts. Sequencing was performed with immunoSEQ multiplex PCR; in TCRdb, only in-frame clones are kept and a portion is missing. That table is the source of V, J and clone size, and D and trimming were worked out from the DNA. Of hundreds of thousands of clones in the sample, nearly 90% were seen once. Losses at the gene ends were 6 bases for V and 7 bases for J; bases not matched to a gene: 6. The germline CDR1 and CDR2 sequences are LNHDA and SQIVND (reference sequence). The CDR3 spans 14 residues. The receptor comes from a woman younger than 30 who had recovered from COVID-19. Sequenced input: peripheral blood. The J gene is TRBJ2-7, the V gene TRBV19; 13 bases fit TRBD2. This CDR3 reads CASSRLAGGYEQYF. CDR3 DNA sequence: TGTGCCAGTAGCCGACTAGCGGGAGGTTATGAGCAGTACTTC. The whole variable domain, remainder taken from reference TRBV19 and TRBJ2-7, is DGGITQSPKYLFRKEGQNVTLSCEQNLNHDAMYWYRQDPGQGLRLIYYSQIVNDFQKGDIAEGYSVSREKKESFPLTVTSAQKNPTAFYLCASSRLAGGYEQYFGPGTRLTVT.